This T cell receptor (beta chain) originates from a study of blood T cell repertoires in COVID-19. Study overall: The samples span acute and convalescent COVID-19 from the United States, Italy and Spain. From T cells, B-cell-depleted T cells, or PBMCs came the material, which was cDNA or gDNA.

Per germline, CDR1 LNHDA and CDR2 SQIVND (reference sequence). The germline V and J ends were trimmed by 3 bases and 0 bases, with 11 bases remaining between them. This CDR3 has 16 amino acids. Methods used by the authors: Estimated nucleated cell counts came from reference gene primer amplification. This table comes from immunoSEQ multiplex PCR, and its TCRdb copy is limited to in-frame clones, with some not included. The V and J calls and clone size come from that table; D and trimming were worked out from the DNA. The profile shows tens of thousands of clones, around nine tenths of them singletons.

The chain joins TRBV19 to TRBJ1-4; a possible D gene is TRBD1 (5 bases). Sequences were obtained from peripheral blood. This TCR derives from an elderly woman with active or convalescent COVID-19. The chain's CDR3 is CASSIWEGATNEKLFF. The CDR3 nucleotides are TGTGCCAGTAGTATCTGGGAAGGGGCAACTAATGAAAAACTGTTTTTT.